This is a list of T cell receptor beta chains from one sample in a study of T cell changes during pregnancy in multiple sclerosis. Here immunoSEQ multiplex PCR was the method, and the copy in TCRdb shows in-frame clones only, minus some. The repertoire consists of tens of thousands of clones, with roughly 93% occurring once and the leading ten covering 1% to 1.5%. The sample in question was peripheral blood, obtained in the second trimester of pregnancy. The receptor set was obtained from a female donor with multiple sclerosis, enrolled in a pregnancy study. CDR3s include the opening cysteine and the closing phenylalanine or tryptophan. Each record gives: V gene, D gene, J gene, clone size, CDR3 DNA, CDR3 protein. D genes are given only for firm matches. For some rows the clone size is stated as once, few or many, or as a class when expanded; others skip it.

v_gene: TRBV19; d_gene: .; j_gene: TRBJ1-6; abundance: .; CDR3nt: TGTGCCAGTAGTATGCAAGCTTCACCCCTCCACTTT; CDR3aa: CASSMQASPLHF
v_gene: TRBV2; d_gene: .; j_gene: TRBJ1-6; abundance: .; CDR3nt: TGTGCCAGCAATATGGAGGGAACACCCCTCCACTTT; CDR3aa: CASNMEGTPLHF
v_gene: TRBV7-3; d_gene: TRBD1; j_gene: TRBJ1-1; abundance: .; CDR3nt: TGTGCCAGCAGCTTAAAGCCCCCCGGACAGGGATCCACTGAAGCTTTCTTT; CDR3aa: CASSLKPPGQGSTEAFF
v_gene: TRBV4-3; d_gene: .; j_gene: TRBJ2-1; abundance: few; CDR3nt: TGCGCCAGCAGCCAAGGTCTACAGGACAATGAGCAGTTCTTC; CDR3aa: CASSQGLQDNEQFF
v_gene: TRBV29-1; d_gene: .; j_gene: TRBJ1-1; abundance: once; CDR3nt: TGCAGCGTTTACGAGGATCCTGAAGCTTTCTTT; CDR3aa: CSVYEDPEAFF
v_gene: TRBV5-6; d_gene: TRBD2; j_gene: TRBJ2-5; abundance: once; CDR3nt: TGTGCCAGCAGCCGGCAATCGGGGGCGGGGGGAGAGACCCAGTACTTC; CDR3aa: CASSRQSGAGGETQYF
v_gene: TRBV30; d_gene: .; j_gene: TRBJ1-3; abundance: .; CDR3nt: TGTGCCTGGACGGCCCCGCAGGGTTTCGCCATATATTTT; CDR3aa: CAWTAPQGFAIYF
v_gene: TRBV9; d_gene: .; j_gene: TRBJ2-2; abundance: .; CDR3nt: TGTGCCAGCAGCGTAGAAACAGGGAAAACCGGGGAGCTGTTTTTT; CDR3aa: CASSVETGKTGELFF
v_gene: TRBV7-2; d_gene: TRBD1; j_gene: TRBJ2-2; abundance: .; CDR3nt: TGTGCCAGCAGCTATACAGGGGGGAGCTACACCGGGGAGCTGTTTTTT; CDR3aa: CASSYTGGSYTGELFF
v_gene: TRBV4-1; d_gene: .; j_gene: TRBJ1-1; abundance: .; CDR3nt: TGCGCCAGCAGCCTCTGGGGGGGGGCGGTCCTCACTGAAGCTTTCTTT; CDR3aa: CASSLWGGAVLTEAFF
v_gene: TRBV4-1; d_gene: TRBD1; j_gene: TRBJ1-2; abundance: once; CDR3nt: TGCGCCAGCAGCCCGTCCGGGACAGGGGGCGTCTTCTCTGGCTACACCTTC; CDR3aa: CASSPSGTGGVFSGYTF
v_gene: TRBV11-3; d_gene: TRBD1; j_gene: TRBJ2-7; abundance: once; CDR3nt: TGTGCCAGCAGCTCCACAGGGGTTCAGCAGTACTTC; CDR3aa: CASSSTGVQQYF
v_gene: TRBV6-4; d_gene: .; j_gene: TRBJ2-4; abundance: .; CDR3nt: TGTGCCCGCCCCAGGGCTATAGCCAAAAACATTCAGTACTTC; CDR3aa: CARPRAIAKNIQYF
v_gene: TRBV10-3; d_gene: .; j_gene: TRBJ2-7; abundance: .; CDR3nt: TGTGCCATCAGTGAGTCAAGGGGCAATCCCTACGAGCAGTACTTC; CDR3aa: CAISESRGNPYEQYF
v_gene: TRBV18; d_gene: .; j_gene: TRBJ2-3; abundance: .; CDR3nt: TGTGCCAGCTCACCACCGGGCAGGGCATACGATACGCAGTATTTT; CDR3aa: CASSPPGRAYDTQYF
v_gene: TRBV6-5; d_gene: .; j_gene: TRBJ2-3; abundance: .; CDR3nt: TGTGCCAGCAGTTACGGTCCGCGTCGGACAGATACGCAGTATTTT; CDR3aa: CASSYGPRRTDTQYF
v_gene: TRBV2; d_gene: TRBD1; j_gene: TRBJ1-2; abundance: .; CDR3nt: TGTGCCAGCAGGTTCCCGGGACAGACCAAGGATGGCTACACCTTC; CDR3aa: CASRFPGQTKDGYTF